This T cell receptor beta chain stems from a study of blood T cell repertoires in COVID-19. Study at large: T cells, B-cell-depleted T cells, or PBMCs provided the cDNA or gDNA that served as material.

Original processing methods: Amplification from reference gene primers served as the basis for estimated nucleated cell counts. Produced via immunoSEQ multiplex PCR; TCRdb's table is partial and in-frame only. V, J and clone size are those of that table, while D and trimming were read from the DNA. In the table there are some 520,000 clones, roughly 89% of which are singletons. The V gene end was trimmed by 5 bases and the J gene end by 2 bases; junction bases not matched to a gene: 3. The CDR3 has 15 amino acids. Per germline, CDR1 SNHLY and CDR2 FYNNEI. The sequenced sample consisted of peripheral blood. The rearrangement links TRBV2 to TRBJ2-6, with 7 bases aligning to TRBD1. This TCR came from a young man with COVID-19, enrolled during active disease. The CDR3: CASSPQGAGANVLTF. In nucleotides, the CDR3 is TGTGCCAGCAGTCCCCAGGGGGCTGGGGCCAACGTCCTGACTTTC.